Listed here are 28 T cell receptor beta chains from one sample, sequenced in a study of cytotoxic CD8 clonotypes in ibrutinib-treated CLL. Method: immunoSEQ multiplex PCR; TCRdb's copy keeps in-frame clones and lacks some. Here the sample spans some 46,000 clones, about 70% being singletons. The starting material was PBMCs, obtained after 12 months of ibrutinib treatment. Every receptor here comes from a human donor with chronic lymphocytic leukemia.

This clone was counted a few times. The CDR3 loop is CASSPGDSSYEQYF. As DNA, the CDR3 is TGTGCCAGCTCACCCGGAGACAGCTCCTACGAGCAGTACTTC. The chain combines TRBV18 with TRBJ2-7; the D gene is possibly TRBD1 (5 bases). This CDR3 spans 14 amino acids. Germline CDR1 and CDR2: KGHSH and LQKENI. Between the trimmed V and J ends, which lost 3 bases and 0 bases, there was a span of 9 bases.

The chain employs TRBV19 and TRBJ1-1; D may be TRBD1 (5 bases). This CDR3 comprises 15 residues. V was cut by 7 bases and J by 7 bases, with 22 bases left in between. Germline CDR1 is LNHDA and CDR2 is SQIVND (reference sequence). The CDR3 spells CASTLKGHRRIEAFF. CDR3 nucleotides: TGTGCCAGTACCCTGAAGGGGCACCGTCGTATTGAAGCTTTCTTT.

This sequence joins TRBV11-2 and TRBJ2-7; D is undetermined. Germline assignment: CDR1 SGHAT and CDR2 FQNNGV. V shed 1 base and J shed 3 bases, with 10 bases lying between them. CDR3 length: 14 amino acids. The DNA for the CDR3 is TGTGCCAGCAGCTTAGTATGGTCGGGCTACGAGCAGTACTTC. It yields the protein CASSLVWSGYEQYF. Drawing the rest from reference TRBV11-2 and TRBJ2-7, the complete variable domain is EAGVAQSPRYKIIEKRQSVAFWCNPISGHATLYWYQQILGQGPKLLIQFQNNGVVDDSQLPKDRFSAERLKGVDSTLKIQPAKLEDSAVYLCASSLVWSGYEQYFGPGTRLTVT.

The J gene is TRBJ2-7, the V gene TRBV4-2; a possible D gene is TRBD2 (6 bases). CDR3 length: 15 amino acids. Trimming left V 1 base short and J 2 bases short, with 12 bases between. The germline CDR1 and CDR2 sequences are LGHNA and YNFKEQ. The CDR3 region has the DNA TGTGCCAGCAGCCAAGTGGCGGGGCTGACCTACGAGCAGTACTTC. This sequence encodes CASSQVAGLTYEQYF.

This clone turned up a few times. The V gene is TRBV11-2, the J gene TRBJ1-2, with D tentatively TRBD1 (6 bases). Trimming shortened V by 5 bases and J by 7 bases, and 8 bases separated the two germline ends. The CDR3 loop spans 11 amino acids. The V gene's germline CDR1 is SGHAT and CDR2 FQNNGV. The CDR3 DNA reads as TGTGCCAGCAGCCCAGGGGTTGGCTACACCTTC. The encoded protein is CASSPGVGYTF.

This chain's CDR3 is CASTSAELAATYEQYF. CDR3 in DNA: TGCGCCAGCACATCCGCGGAGCTAGCGGCTACCTACGAGCAGTACTTC. V is TRBV5-1 and J is TRBJ2-7; 7 nucleotides match TRBD2. V shed 6 bases and J 2 bases; nucleotides not matched to a gene: 14. The CDR3 length is 16 residues. Germline-derived CDR1 and CDR2 are SGHRS and YFSETQ.

The chain employs TRBV6-5 and TRBJ1-4, with D maybe TRBD1 (6 bases). Germline V gene sequence: CDR1 MNHEY, CDR2 SVGAGI. Trimming pared 5 bases from V and 13 bases from J, leaving 17 bases between. The CDR3 is made up of 13 amino acids. The CDR3: CASSPGADRRLFF. The CDR3, as DNA: TGTGCCAGCAGTCCCGGGGCGGACAGACGACTGTTTTTT.

This sequence joins TRBV7-2 and TRBJ2-5; 11 bases are a match to TRBD2. Germline CDR1 reads SGHTA; CDR2 reads FQGNSA. V lost 0 bases to trimming and J lost 2 bases; unmatched junction nucleotides: 2. This CDR3 has 16 residues. The CDR3 DNA sequence: TGTGCCAGCAGCTTAGCTGCTAGCGGGGGGCAAGAGACCCAGTACTTC. It is translated as CASSLAASGGQETQYF.

CDR3 DNA sequence: TGTGCCAGTAGTTTCGGGACAGGGAGGTCAAATCAGCCCCAGCATTTT. Translation: CASSFGTGRSNQPQHF. The chain employs TRBV19 and TRBJ1-5; 9 bases fit TRBD1. In germline, CDR1 is LNHDA, CDR2 SQIVND (reference sequence). V lost 5 bases and J lost 4; bases outside the gene matches: 9. The CDR3 runs 16 residues.

The CDR3: CASSQHRNQPQHF. As DNA, the CDR3 is TGTGCCAGCAGTCAACACAGGAATCAGCCCCAGCATTTT. The J gene is TRBJ1-5, the V gene TRBV6-6, with a tentative D call TRBD1 (5 bases). Between the trimmed V and J ends, which lost 5 bases and 4 bases, there was a span of 9 bases. The CDR3 is made up of 13 amino acids. Germline lookup yields CDR1 MNHNY and CDR2 SVGAGI (reference sequence).

This chain joins TRBV7-8 and TRBJ1-1, with unresolved D. V lost 3 bases and J 1 base, leaving 0 bases between the germline ends. The CDR3 spans 11 residues. Germline V gene lookup returns CDR1 SGHVS and CDR2 FQNEAQ. The CDR3 is CASSLNTEAFF. DNA of the CDR3: TGTGCCAGCAGCTTGAACACTGAAGCTTTCTTT.

V usage is TRBV18 and J usage is TRBJ2-3; D remains unclear. Trimming stripped 0 bases from V and 0 bases from J, with 1 base between. The CDR3 is 13 residues long. Germline assignment: CDR1 KGHSH and CDR2 LQKENI. The CDR3 DNA is TGTGCCAGCTCACCACCCAGCACAGATACGCAGTATTTT. This encodes CASSPPSTDTQYF.

The chain has TRBV10-3 and TRBJ1-3; TRBD1 aligns across 9 bases. Germline V CDR1 and CDR2: ENHRY, SYGVKD. The CDR3 length is 16 residues. V dropped 4 bases and J dropped 0; count of bases not matched to a gene: 4. CDR3 bases: TGTGCCATCAGTGTGGGACAGGGTCTCTCTGGAAACACCATATATTTT. Protein: CAISVGQGLSGNTIYF.

This clone has more than one count but fewer than ten. The chain employs TRBV7-6 and TRBJ1-4, with 7 bases matching TRBD1. The CDR3 is 14 amino acids. Germline V CDR1 and CDR2: SGHVS, FNYEAQ. Trimming took 4 bases from V and 5 from J; bases not matched to a gene: 4. The CDR3 here is CASSSGQENEKLFF. The CDR3 DNA reads TGTGCCAGCAGCTCCGGACAGGAAAATGAAAAACTGTTTTTT. Full variable domain (missing parts from reference TRBV7-6 and TRBJ1-4): GAGVSQSPRYKVTKRGQDVALRCDPISGHVSLYWYRQALGQGPEFLTYFNYEAQQDKSGLPNDRFSAERPEGSISTLTIQRTEQRDSAMYRCASSSGQENEKLFFGSGTQLSVL.

The genes are TRBV28 and TRBJ2-7; 13 nucleotides match TRBD2. CDR3 size: 16 residues. The V gene end was trimmed by 6 bases and the J gene end by 5 bases; junction bases not matched to a gene: 10. Germline loops: CDR1 MDHEN, CDR2 SYDVKM. In DNA form, the CDR3 reads TGTGCCAGCAGGGACTATAGACTAGCGGGGGGAAACGAGCAGTACTTC. This gives the protein CASRDYRLAGGNEQYF.

This clone was observed a few times. The chain carries TRBV2 and TRBJ2-3; 8 bases map to TRBD1. Germline values: CDR1 SNHLY, CDR2 FYNNEI. Germline trimming cut 7 bases from V and 10 bases from J; bases unmatched to any gene: 7. The CDR3 runs 12 residues. CDR3 nucleotides: TGTGCCAGCACCACGGACAGGGCGGCGCAGTATTTT. Protein product: CASTTDRAAQYF.

This clone was recorded a few times. V usage is TRBV6-5 and J usage is TRBJ1-1, with a tentative D call TRBD1 (5 bases). Between the trimmed V and J ends, which lost 0 bases and 0 bases, there was a span of 8 bases. The CDR3 contains 15 residues. Germline assignment: CDR1 MNHEY and CDR2 SVGAGI. CDR3 DNA sequence: TGTGCCAGCAGTTACTCGAAGGGGATGAACACTGAAGCTTTCTTT. The encoded protein is CASSYSKGMNTEAFF.

The rearrangement links TRBV5-1 to TRBJ1-2; D might be TRBD1 (5 bases). This CDR3 has 16 amino acids. The ends were cut back, 4 bases at V and 4 bases at J, with 20 bases in the middle. Per germline, CDR1 SGHRS and CDR2 YFSETQ. The CDR3 loop reads CASSPKTDDSSYGYTF. CDR3 DNA sequence: TGCGCCAGCAGCCCGAAGACAGACGATTCGAGCTATGGCTACACCTTC.

In this sample, this clone is medium-sized. V and J are TRBV11-2 and TRBJ2-2; a possible D gene is TRBD2 (5 bases). V lost 3 bases to trimming and J lost 5 bases, with 13 bases between them. CDR1 is SGHAT, CDR2 FQNNGV, per germline. The CDR3 covers 15 residues. CDR3 region: CASSLYGGSTGELFF. The CDR3 DNA sequence: TGTGCCAGCAGCTTGTACGGCGGGTCGACCGGGGAGCTGTTTTTT.

J is TRBJ1-2 and V is TRBV6-5, with TRBD1 matching over 8 bases. J lost 6 bases, V lost 4 bases, and 4 bases had no gene match. This CDR3 region has 13 residues. Germline CDR1 MNHEY, CDR2 SVGAGI. Here the CDR3 DNA reads TGTGCCAGCAGTTGGACAGGGCTGGATGGCTACACCTTC. Translating gives CASSWTGLDGYTF.

The chain carries TRBV5-6 and TRBJ2-4; D gene unclear. The germline gives CDR1 SGHDT, CDR2 YYEEEE. Between the trimmed V and J ends, which lost 0 bases and 14 bases, there was a span of 15 bases. The CDR3 extends over 13 amino acids. Here the CDR3 DNA reads TGTGCCAGCAGCTTGGGGTCGCATGATGGCAAGTACTTC. This encodes CASSLGSHDGKYF.

The chain is built from TRBV20-1 and TRBJ1-2; perhaps TRBD1 as D (5 bases). The CDR3 contains 11 residues. Germline CDR1 is DFQATT and CDR2 is SNEGSKA (reference sequence). V dropped 7 bases and J dropped 7 bases, with 13 bases sitting between them. In DNA form, the CDR3 reads TGCAGTGTATCGGACATGACTGGCTACACCTTC. It specifies CSVSDMTGYTF.

The chain has TRBV7-3 and TRBJ2-3, with D perhaps TRBD1 or TRBD2 (6 bases each). CDR1 and CDR2 (germline): SGHTA, FQGTGA. V gave up 1 base and J gave up 5 bases, with 10 bases separating them. The CDR3 runs to 14 residues. CDR3 in DNA: TGTGCCAGCAGCTTAAACGGGGGCGTAGATACGCAGTATTTT. Translation: CASSLNGGVDTQYF.

This clone was recorded a few times. V and J are TRBV7-8 and TRBJ1-5; a weak D match, TRBD1 (5 bases). CDR1 SGHVS and CDR2 FQNEAQ come from the germline V gene. This CDR3 has 12 residues. The germline V and J ends were trimmed by 5 bases and 8 bases, with 10 bases remaining between them. The CDR3, as DNA: TGTGCCAGCAGCCCCCAGGGAGAGCCCCAGCATTTT. Its translation: CASSPQGEPQHF.

This sequence joins TRBV7-9 and TRBJ2-1; 7 positions agree with TRBD2. Unmatched junction bases numbered 9, after V lost 3 bases and J lost 1 base. This CDR3 is built from 17 residues. Germline assignment: CDR1 SEHNR and CDR2 FQNEAQ (reference sequence). CDR3 nucleotide sequence: TGTGCCAGCAGCTTGGATATCGGGGGGACTTCCTACAATGAGCAGTTCTTC. This translates into CASSLDIGGTSYNEQFF.

The chain combines TRBV7-2 with TRBJ2-7, with TRBD2 identical over 9 bases. The CDR3 runs 18 residues. V dropped 5 bases and J dropped 4; count of bases not matched to a gene: 18. Germline V gives CDR1 SGHTA, CDR2 FQGNSA. The CDR3 nucleotides are TGTGCCAGCAGCCCCAAGGGAGGGGGGACTAGCCTGGTATACGAGCAGTACTTC. The encoded protein is CASSPKGGGTSLVYEQYF.

The chain employs TRBV7-9 and TRBJ2-6; weak D call: TRBD2 (6 bases). The germline V gene has CDR1 SEHNR and CDR2 FQNEAQ (reference sequence). The CDR3 is 13 residues long. Trimming pared 2 bases from V and 8 bases from J, leaving 7 bases between. CDR3 coding DNA: TGTGCCAGCAGCTTACGGGGGTCCAACGTCCTGACTTTC. It is translated as CASSLRGSNVLTF.

The V and J genes are TRBV15 and TRBJ1-1; 9 nucleotides line up with TRBD1. The CDR3 contains 17 residues. V lost 1 base to trimming and J lost 5 bases; unmatched junction nucleotides: 11. Per the germline V gene, CDR1 is LNHNV and CDR2 is YYDKDF (reference sequence). CDR3 nucleotides: TGTGCCACCAGCAGAGGTGGGACGACAGGGGGGGGGACTGAAGCTTTCTTT. This codes for CATSRGGTTGGGTEAFF.